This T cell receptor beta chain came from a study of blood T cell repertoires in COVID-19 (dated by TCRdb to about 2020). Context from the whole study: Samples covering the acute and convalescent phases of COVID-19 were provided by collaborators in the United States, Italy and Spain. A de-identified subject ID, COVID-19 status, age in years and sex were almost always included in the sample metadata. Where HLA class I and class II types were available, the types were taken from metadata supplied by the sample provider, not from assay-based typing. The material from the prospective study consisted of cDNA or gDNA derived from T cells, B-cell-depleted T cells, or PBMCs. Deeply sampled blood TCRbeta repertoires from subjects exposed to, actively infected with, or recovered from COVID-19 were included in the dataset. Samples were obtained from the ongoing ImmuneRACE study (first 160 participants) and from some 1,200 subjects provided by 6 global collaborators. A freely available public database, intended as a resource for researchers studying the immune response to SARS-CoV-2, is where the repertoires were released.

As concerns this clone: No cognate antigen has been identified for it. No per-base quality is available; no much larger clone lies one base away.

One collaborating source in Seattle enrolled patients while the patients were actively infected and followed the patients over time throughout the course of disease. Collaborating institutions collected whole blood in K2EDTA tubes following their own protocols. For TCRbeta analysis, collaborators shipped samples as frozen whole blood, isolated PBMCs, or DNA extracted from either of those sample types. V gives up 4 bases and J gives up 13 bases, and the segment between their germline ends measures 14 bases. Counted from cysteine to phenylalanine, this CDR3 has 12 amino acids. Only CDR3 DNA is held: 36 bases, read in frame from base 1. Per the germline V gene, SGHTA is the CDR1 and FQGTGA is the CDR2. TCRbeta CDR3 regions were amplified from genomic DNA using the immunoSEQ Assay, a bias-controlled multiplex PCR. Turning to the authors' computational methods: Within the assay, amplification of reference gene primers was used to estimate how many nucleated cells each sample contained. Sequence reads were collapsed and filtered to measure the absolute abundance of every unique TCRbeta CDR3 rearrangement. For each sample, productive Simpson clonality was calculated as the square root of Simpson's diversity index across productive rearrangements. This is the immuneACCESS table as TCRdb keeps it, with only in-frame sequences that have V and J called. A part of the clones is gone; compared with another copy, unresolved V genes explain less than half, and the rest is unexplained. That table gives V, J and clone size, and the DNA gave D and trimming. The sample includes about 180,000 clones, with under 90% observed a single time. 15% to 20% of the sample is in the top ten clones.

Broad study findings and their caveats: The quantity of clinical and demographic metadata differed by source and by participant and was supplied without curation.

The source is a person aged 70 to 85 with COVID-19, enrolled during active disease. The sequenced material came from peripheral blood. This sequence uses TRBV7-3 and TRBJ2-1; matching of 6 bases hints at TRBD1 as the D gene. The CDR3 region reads CASSSPKGDQFF. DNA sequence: TGTGCCAGCAGCTCACCGAAGGGGGATCAGTTCTTC.